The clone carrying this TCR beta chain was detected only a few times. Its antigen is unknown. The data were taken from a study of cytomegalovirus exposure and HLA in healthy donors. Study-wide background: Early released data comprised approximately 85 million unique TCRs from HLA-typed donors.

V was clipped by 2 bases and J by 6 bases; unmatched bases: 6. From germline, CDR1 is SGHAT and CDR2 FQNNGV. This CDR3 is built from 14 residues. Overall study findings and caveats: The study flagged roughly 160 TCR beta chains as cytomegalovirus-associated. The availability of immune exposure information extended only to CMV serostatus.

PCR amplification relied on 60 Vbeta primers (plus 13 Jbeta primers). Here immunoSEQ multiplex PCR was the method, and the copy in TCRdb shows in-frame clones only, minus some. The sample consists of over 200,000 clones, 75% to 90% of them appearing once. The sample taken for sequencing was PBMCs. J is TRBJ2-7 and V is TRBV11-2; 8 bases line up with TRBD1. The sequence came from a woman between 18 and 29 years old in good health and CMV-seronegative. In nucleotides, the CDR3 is TGTGCCAGCAGCTTAAACAGGGGGTCTGGCGAGCAGTACTTC. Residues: CASSLNRGSGEQYF.